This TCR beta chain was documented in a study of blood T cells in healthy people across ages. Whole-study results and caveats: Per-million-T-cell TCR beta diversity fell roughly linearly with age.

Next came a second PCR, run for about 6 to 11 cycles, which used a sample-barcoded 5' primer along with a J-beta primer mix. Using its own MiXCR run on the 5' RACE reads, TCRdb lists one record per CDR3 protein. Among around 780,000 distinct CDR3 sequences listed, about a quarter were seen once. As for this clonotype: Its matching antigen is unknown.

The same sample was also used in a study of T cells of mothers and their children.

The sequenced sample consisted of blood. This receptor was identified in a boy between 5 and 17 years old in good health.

The CDR3 DNA reads TGTGCCAGCCAGATACGGGGGGACACTGAAGCTTTCTTT. Translating it yields CASQIRGDTEAFF. This chain connects TRBV4-2 to TRBJ1-1; tentatively, D is TRBD1 (5 bases). Germline V gives CDR1 LGHNA, CDR2 YNFKEQ. The CDR3 covers 13 residues. V lost 8 bases and J lost 3, with 13 bases in between.